This TCR beta chain is drawn from a study of regulatory T cells. The primer mix had 52 TRBV and 13 TRBJ primers. Produced via immunoSEQ multiplex PCR; TCRdb's table is partial and in-frame only. The data hold some 9,100 clones, with 84% observed a single time. This clone is deemed medium-sized. Its antigen is not known. With 4 bases removed from V and 7 bases from J, the gap between germline ends came to 16 bases. This CDR3 is built from 14 residues. From germline, CDR1 is MNHEY and CDR2 SVGAGI. Study observations and caveats: Regulatory T cells showed the strongest V-J pair restriction and V/J gene skewing among patient repertoires. Patient CD8+ T cells trended nonsignificantly toward lower Shannon entropy than control CD8+ cells.

A couple of CD3G-deficient patients had more severe autoimmunity; all had some. Patients aged 2 to 39 years had fewer naive and more memory CD4+ and CD8+ T cells. Input material: CD8+ T cells sorted from blood. The chain has TRBV6-5 and TRBJ1-2; possibly TRBD1 for D (6 bases). This clonotype originated in a person between 18 and 30 years old with CD3G deficiency. CDR3 DNA: TGTGCCAGCAGTTCACAGGGAGGGAAGAGTGGCTACACCTTC. This sequence encodes CASSSQGGKSGYTF.